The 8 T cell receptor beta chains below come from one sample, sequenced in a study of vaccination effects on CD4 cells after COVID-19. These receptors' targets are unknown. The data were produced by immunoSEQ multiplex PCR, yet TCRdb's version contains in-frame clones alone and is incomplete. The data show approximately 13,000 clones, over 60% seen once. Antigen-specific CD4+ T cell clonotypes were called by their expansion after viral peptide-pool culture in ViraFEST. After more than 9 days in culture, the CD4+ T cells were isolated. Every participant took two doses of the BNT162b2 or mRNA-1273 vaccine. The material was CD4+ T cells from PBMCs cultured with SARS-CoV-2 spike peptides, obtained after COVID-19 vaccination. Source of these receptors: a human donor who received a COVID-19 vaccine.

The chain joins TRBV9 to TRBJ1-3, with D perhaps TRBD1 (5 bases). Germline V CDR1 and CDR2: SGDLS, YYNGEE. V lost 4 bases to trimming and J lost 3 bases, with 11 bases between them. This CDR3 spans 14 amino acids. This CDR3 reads CASSFQGGGNTIYF. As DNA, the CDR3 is TGTGCCAGCAGCTTCCAGGGAGGTGGAAACACCATATATTTT. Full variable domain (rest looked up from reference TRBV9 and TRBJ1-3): DSGVTQTPKHLITATGQRVTLRCSPRSGDLSVYWYQQSLDQGLQFLIQYYNGEERAKGNILERFSAQQFPDLHSELNLSSLELGDSALYFCASSFQGGGNTIYFGEGSWLTVV.

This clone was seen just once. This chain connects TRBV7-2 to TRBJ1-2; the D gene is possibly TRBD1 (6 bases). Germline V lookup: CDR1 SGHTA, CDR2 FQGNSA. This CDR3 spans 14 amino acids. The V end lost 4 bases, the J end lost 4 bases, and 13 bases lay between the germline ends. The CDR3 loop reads CASSSSGGLYGYTF. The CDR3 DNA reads TGTGCCAGCAGCTCCAGTGGGGGGCTCTATGGCTACACCTTC.

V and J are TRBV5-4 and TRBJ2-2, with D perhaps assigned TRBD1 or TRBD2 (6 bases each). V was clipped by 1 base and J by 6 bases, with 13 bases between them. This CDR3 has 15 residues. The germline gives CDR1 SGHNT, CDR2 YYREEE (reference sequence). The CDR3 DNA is TGTGCCAGCAGCTTGATACAGGGAGGAGCCGGGGAGCTGTTTTTT. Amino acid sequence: CASSLIQGGAGELFF.

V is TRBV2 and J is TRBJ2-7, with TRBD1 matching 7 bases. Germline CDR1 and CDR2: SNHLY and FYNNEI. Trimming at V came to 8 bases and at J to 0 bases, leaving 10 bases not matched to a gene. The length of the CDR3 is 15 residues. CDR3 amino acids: CASQYGTESSYEQYF. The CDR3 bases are TGTGCCAGCCAATATGGGACAGAGAGCTCCTACGAGCAGTACTTC.

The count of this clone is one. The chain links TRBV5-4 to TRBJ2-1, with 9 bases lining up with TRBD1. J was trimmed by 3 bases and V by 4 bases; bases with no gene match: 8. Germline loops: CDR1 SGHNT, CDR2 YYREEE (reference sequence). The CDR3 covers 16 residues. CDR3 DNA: TGTGCCAGCAGCACCCCGGGACAGGGAGTCTACAATGAGCAGTTCTTC. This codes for CASSTPGQGVYNEQFF.

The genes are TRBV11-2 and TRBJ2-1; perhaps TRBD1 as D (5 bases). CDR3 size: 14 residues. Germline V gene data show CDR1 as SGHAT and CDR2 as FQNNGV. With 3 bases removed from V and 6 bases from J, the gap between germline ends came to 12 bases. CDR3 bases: TGTGCCAGCAGCTTCTCTCTAGGGGCCAATGAGCAGTTCTTC. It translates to CASSFSLGANEQFF. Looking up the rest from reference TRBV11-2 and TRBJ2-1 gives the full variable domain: EAGVAQSPRYKIIEKRQSVAFWCNPISGHATLYWYQQILGQGPKLLIQFQNNGVVDDSQLPKDRFSAERLKGVDSTLKIQPAKLEDSAVYLCASSFSLGANEQFFGPGTRLTVL.

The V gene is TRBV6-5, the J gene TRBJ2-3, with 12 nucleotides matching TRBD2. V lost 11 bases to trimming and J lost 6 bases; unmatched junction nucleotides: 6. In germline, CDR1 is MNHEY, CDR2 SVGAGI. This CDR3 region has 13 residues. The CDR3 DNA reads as TGTGCCGTACGGACTAGCGGGAAGGATACGCAGTATTTT. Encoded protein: CAVRTSGKDTQYF.

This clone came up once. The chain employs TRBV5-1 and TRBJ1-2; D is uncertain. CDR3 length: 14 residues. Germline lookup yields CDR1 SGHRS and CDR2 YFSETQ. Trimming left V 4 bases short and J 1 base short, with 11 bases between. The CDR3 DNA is TGCGCCAGCAGCCCTCTGGGCTTTAACTATGGCTACACCTTC. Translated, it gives CASSPLGFNYGYTF.